This TCR beta chain was recovered during a study of blood T cells in healthy people across ages. Per the germline V gene, CDR1 is DFQATT and CDR2 is SNEGSKA (reference sequence). The CDR3 has 13 residues. A sample-barcoded 5' primer and a J-beta primer mix were used in a second PCR of roughly 7 to 11 cycles. TCRdb reprocessed the 5' RACE reads with MiXCR, giving one entry per CDR3 protein. Among approximately 810,000 distinct CDR3 sequences listed, around 30% were seen once. As regards this clonotype: A much more abundant neighbour one base away suggests this may be a read error.

Every sample yielded at least 6 million isolated PBMCs. The total RNA that was extracted per sample amounted to at least 5 micrograms. Sequencing was done on a sample of blood. The receptor comes from an elderly woman in good health. V and J are TRBV20-1 and TRBJ2-6; the D gene is possibly TRBD1 (5 bases). The CDR3 nucleotides read TGCAGTGCAACACCGGGCAGGGCCAGCGTCCTGACTTTC. It codes for CSATPGRASVLTF.